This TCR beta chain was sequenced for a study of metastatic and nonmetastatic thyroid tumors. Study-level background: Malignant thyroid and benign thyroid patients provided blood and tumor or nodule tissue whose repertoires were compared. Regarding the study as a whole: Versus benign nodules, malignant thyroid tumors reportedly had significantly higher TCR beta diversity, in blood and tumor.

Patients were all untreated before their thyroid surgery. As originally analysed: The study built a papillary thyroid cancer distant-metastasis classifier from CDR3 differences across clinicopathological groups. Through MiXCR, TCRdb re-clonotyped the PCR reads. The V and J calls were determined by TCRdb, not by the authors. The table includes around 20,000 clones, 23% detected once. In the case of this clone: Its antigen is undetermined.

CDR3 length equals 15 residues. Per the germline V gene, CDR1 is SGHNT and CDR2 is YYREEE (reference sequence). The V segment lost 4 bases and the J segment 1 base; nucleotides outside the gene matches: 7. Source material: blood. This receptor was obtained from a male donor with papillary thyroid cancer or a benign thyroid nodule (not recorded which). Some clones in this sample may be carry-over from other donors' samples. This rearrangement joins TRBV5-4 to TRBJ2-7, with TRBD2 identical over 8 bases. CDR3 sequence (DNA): TGTGCCAGCAGCACCACTAGCGGTATTTCCTACGAGCAGTACTTC. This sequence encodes CASSTTSGISYEQYF. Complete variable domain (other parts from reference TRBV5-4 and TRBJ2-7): ETGVTQSPTHLIKTRGQQVTLRCSSQSGHNTVSWYQQALGQGPQFIFQYYREEENGRGNFPPRFSGLQFPNYSSELNVNALELDDSALYLCASSTTSGISYEQYFGPGTRLTVT.